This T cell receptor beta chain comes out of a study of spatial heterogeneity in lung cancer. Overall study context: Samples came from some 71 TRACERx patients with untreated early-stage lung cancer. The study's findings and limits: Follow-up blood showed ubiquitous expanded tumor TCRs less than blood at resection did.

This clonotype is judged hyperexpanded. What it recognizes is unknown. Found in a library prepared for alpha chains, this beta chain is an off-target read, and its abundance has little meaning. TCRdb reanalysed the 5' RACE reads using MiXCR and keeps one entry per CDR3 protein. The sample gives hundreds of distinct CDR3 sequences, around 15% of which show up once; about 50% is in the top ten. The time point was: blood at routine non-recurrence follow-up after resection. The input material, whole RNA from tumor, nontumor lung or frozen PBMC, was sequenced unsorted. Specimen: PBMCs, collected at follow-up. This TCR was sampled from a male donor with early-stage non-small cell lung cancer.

CDR3 amino acids: CASSLGSIHEQFF. The CDR3 DNA follows: TGTGCCAGCAGTTTGGGGAGCATCCATGAGCAGTTCTTC. The gene calls are TRBV27 and TRBJ2-1, with D tentatively TRBD2 (5 bases). This CDR3 spans 13 amino acids. V gave up 3 bases and J gave up 8 bases, with 11 bases separating them. Germline CDR1 is MNHEY and CDR2 is SMNVEV (reference sequence).